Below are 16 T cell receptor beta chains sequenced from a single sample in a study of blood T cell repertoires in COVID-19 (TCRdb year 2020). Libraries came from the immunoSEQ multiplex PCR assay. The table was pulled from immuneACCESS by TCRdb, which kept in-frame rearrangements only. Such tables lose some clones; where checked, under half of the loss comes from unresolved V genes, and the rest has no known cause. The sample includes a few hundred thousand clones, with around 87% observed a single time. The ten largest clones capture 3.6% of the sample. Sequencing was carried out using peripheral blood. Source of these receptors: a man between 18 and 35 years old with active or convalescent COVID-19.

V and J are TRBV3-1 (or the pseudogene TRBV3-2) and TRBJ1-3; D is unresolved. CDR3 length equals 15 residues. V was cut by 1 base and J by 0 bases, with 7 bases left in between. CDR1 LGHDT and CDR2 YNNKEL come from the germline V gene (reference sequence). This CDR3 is CASSQVRSSGNTIYF. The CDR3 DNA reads TGTGCCAGCAGCCAAGTTAGGAGCTCTGGAAACACCATATATTTT.

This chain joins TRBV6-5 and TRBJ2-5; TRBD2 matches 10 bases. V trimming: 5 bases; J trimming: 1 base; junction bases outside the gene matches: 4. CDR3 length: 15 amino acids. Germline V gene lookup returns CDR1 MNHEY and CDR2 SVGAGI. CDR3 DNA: TGTGCCAGCAGTCAAAGACTAGCGGGCCAAGAGACCCAGTACTTC. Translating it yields CASSQRLAGQETQYF.

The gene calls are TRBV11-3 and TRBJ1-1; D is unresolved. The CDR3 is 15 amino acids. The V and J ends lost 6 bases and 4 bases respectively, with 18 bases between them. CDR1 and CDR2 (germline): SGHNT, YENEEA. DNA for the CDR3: TGTGCCAGCAGGTGGAGGGATTCGGGTGGCACTGAAGCTTTCTTT. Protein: CASRWRDSGGTEAFF.

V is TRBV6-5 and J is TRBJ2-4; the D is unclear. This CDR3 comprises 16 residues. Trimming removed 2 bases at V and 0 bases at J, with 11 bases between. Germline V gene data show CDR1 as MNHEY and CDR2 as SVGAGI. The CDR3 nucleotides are TGTGCCAGCAGTTACGCCTTGGGCGAAGCCAAAAACATTCAGTACTTC. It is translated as CASSYALGEAKNIQYF.

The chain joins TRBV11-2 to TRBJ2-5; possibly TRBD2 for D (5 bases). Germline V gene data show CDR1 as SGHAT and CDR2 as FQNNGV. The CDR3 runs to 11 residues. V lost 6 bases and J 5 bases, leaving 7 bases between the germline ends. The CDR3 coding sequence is TGTGCCAGCAGGGGCGGGGAGACCCAGTACTTC. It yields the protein CASRGGETQYF.

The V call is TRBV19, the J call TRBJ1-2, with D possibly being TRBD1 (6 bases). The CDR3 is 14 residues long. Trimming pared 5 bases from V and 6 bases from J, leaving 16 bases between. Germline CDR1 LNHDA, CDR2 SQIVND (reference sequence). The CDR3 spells CASSYRGFVDGYTF. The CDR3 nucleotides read TGTGCCAGTAGTTATAGGGGGTTCGTGGATGGCTACACCTTC.

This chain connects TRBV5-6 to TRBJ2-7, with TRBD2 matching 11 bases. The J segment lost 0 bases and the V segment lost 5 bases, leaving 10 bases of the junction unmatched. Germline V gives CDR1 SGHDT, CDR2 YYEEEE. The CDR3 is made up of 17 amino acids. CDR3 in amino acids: CASSYPGLAEISYEQYF. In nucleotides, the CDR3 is TGTGCCAGCAGTTATCCGGGACTAGCGGAAATCTCCTACGAGCAGTACTTC.

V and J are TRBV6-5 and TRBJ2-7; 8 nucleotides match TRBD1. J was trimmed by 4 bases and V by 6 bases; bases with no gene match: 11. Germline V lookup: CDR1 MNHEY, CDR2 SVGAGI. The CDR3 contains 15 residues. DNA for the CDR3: TGTGCCAGCAGCGATTCCGGGACAGGAGTTTACGAGCAGTACTTC. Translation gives CASSDSGTGVYEQYF.

This CDR3 is CASTLTSSSEQYF. CDR3 DNA: TGTGCCAGCACCTTGACTAGCTCGAGCGAGCAGTACTTC. This chain links TRBV3-1 (or the pseudogene TRBV3-2) with TRBJ2-7; TRBD2 matches at 7 bases. The V and J ends lost 7 bases and 6 bases, in that order; junction bases with no gene match: 9. Germline values: CDR1 LGHDT, CDR2 YNNKEL (reference sequence). The CDR3 totals 13 residues.

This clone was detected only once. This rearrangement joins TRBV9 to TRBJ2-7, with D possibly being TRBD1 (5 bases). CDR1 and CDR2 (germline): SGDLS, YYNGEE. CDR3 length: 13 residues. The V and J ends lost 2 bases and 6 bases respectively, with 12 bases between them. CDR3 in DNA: TGTGCCAGCAGCGTCCTAGGACAATCCGAGCAGTACTTC. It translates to CASSVLGQSEQYF.

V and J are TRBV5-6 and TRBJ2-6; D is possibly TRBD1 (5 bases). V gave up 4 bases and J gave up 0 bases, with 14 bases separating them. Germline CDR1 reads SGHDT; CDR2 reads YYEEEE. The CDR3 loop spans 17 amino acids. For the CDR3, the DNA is TGTGCCAGCAGCGGCAGGGTCCTCTCCTCTGGGGCCAACGTCCTGACTTTC. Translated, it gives CASSGRVLSSGANVLTF. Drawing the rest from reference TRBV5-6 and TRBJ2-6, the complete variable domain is DAGVTQSPTHLIKTRGQQVTLRCSPKSGHDTVSWYQQALGQGPQFIFQYYEEEERQRGNFPDRFSGHQFPNYSSELNVNALLLGDSALYLCASSGRVLSSGANVLTFGAGSRLTVL.

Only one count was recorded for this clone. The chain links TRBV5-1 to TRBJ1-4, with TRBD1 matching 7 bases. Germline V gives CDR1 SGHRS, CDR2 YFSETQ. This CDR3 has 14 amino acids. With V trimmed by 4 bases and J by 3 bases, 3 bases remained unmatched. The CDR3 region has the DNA TGCGCCAGCAGCCCCGGACAGGCTAATGAAAAACTGTTTTTT. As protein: CASSPGQANEKLFF.

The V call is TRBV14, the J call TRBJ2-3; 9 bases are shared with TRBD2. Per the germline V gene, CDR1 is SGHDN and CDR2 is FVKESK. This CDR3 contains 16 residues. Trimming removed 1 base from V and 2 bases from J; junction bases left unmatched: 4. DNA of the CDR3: TGTGCCAGCAGCCAAGGACTAGCGGCTTACACAGATACGCAGTATTTT. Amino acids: CASSQGLAAYTDTQYF.

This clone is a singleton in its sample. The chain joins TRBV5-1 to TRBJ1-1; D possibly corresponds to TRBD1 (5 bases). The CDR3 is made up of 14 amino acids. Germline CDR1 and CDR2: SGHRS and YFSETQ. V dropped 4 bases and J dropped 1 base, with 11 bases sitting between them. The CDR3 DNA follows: TGCGCCAGCAGCGGGGCGACTGCGAACACTGAAGCTTTCTTT. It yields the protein CASSGATANTEAFF.

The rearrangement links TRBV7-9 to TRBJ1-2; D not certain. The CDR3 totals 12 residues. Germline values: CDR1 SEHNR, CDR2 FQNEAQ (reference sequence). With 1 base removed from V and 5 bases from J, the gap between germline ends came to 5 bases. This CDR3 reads CASSLGLYGYTF. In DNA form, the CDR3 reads TGTGCCAGCAGCTTAGGTCTTTATGGCTACACCTTC.

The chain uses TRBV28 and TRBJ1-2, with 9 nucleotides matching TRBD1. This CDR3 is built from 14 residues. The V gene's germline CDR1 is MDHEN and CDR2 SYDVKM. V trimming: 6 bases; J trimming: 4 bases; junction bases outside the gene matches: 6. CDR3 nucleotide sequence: TGTGCCAGCAGCTACAGGGGGCAATTCTATGGCTACACCTTC. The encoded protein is CASSYRGQFYGYTF.